The 12 T cell receptor beta chains listed next were all sequenced from one sample in a study of T cell responses to AZD1222 COVID-19 vaccine. TCRdb's table, derived via immunoSEQ multiplex PCR, lists solely in-frame clones and lacks some. The repertoire holds under 100,000 clones, with roughly 85% as singletons. Here the sequenced sample was peripheral blood, taken 28 days after the second AZD1222 dose. The receptors shown here come from an adult who received the AZD1222 COVID-19 vaccine.

The rearrangement links TRBV7-9 to TRBJ1-1, with 7 nucleotides matching TRBD1. The germline V gene encodes CDR1 SEHNR and CDR2 FQNEAQ (reference sequence). V was clipped by 4 bases and J by 4 bases; unmatched bases: 9. This CDR3 region has 15 residues. CDR3 protein: CASSSHTGDPTEAFF. DNA for the CDR3: TGTGCCAGCAGCTCTCATACAGGGGATCCCACTGAAGCTTTCTTT.

The chain's CDR3 is CASRSTEAHSNQPQHF. For the CDR3, the DNA is TGTGCCAGCAGGTCAACAGAGGCCCATAGCAATCAGCCCCAGCATTTT. The rearrangement joins TRBV28 to TRBJ1-5; D not resolved. V was clipped by 6 bases and J by 0 bases, with 15 bases between them. This CDR3 is 16 amino acids long. The V gene's germline CDR1 is MDHEN and CDR2 SYDVKM.

This sequence joins TRBV5-1 and TRBJ2-7, with D uncertain. Trimming pared 2 bases from V and 2 bases from J, leaving 11 bases between. CDR1 and CDR2 (germline): SGHRS, YFSETQ. The CDR3 loop spans 14 amino acids. DNA of the CDR3: TGCGCCAGCAGCTTCCGAGCGAGCACCTACGAGCAGTACTTC. Translation: CASSFRASTYEQYF.

This clone appeared once. This chain connects TRBV7-2 to TRBJ2-1, with 9 bases fitting TRBD2. V shed 3 bases and J 7 bases; nucleotides not matched to a gene: 7. Germline lookup yields CDR1 SGHTA and CDR2 FQGNSA. This CDR3 is built from 15 residues. In nucleotides, the CDR3 is TGTGCCAGCAGCTTTAGCGGGAGTTGGTCGAATGAGCAGTTCTTC. This encodes CASSFSGSWSNEQFF.

CDR3 bases: TGTGCCAGCTCACCACGGTTAGAGACCCAGTACTTC. Protein product: CASSPRLETQYF. The J gene is TRBJ2-5, the V gene TRBV18; D call uncertain. V dropped 1 base and J dropped 4 bases, with 4 bases sitting between them. CDR1 is KGHSH and CDR2 is LQKENI in the germline V gene. This CDR3 spans 12 amino acids. The full variable domain, completed using reference TRBV18 and TRBJ2-5, is NAGVMQNPRHLVRRRGQEARLRCSPMKGHSHVYWYRQLPEEGLKFMVYLQKENIIDESGMPKERFSAEFPKEGPSILRIQQVVRGDSAAYFCASSPRLETQYFGPGTRLLVL.

V usage is TRBV7-2 and J usage is TRBJ2-3; a possible D gene is TRBD2 (6 bases). V lost 7 bases and J 4 bases, leaving 15 bases between the germline ends. Per germline, CDR1 SGHTA and CDR2 FQGNSA. The CDR3 extends over 14 amino acids. The CDR3 loop is CASKVGSGSDTQYF. CDR3 in DNA: TGTGCCAGCAAAGTGGGTAGCGGATCAGATACGCAGTATTTT.

The genes are TRBV19 and TRBJ1-2, with D possibly matching TRBD1 (5 bases). Germline V gene sequence: CDR1 LNHDA, CDR2 SQIVND (reference sequence). The CDR3 sequence is 16 residues long. V lost 3 bases and J lost 1, with 15 bases in between. The CDR3 loop is CASSIPALTDNYGYTF. Written as DNA, the CDR3 is TGTGCCAGTAGTATCCCCGCCCTGACAGATAACTATGGCTACACCTTC.

The chain combines TRBV5-4 with TRBJ2-2; D unresolved. Trimming cost V 3 bases and J 3 bases, with 9 bases left between them. The CDR3 loop spans 14 amino acids. In germline, CDR1 is SGHNT, CDR2 YYREEE (reference sequence). This chain's CDR3 is CASSYLADTGELFF. CDR3 DNA: TGTGCCAGCAGCTACCTGGCCGACACCGGGGAGCTGTTTTTT. Together with reference TRBV5-4 and TRBJ2-2, the CDR3 gives the full variable domain: ETGVTQSPTHLIKTRGQQVTLRCSSQSGHNTVSWYQQALGQGPQFIFQYYREEENGRGNFPPRFSGLQFPNYSSELNVNALELDDSALYLCASSYLADTGELFFGEGSRLTVL.

The CDR3 protein is CASSKSFPGQGDKFF. The CDR3 coding sequence is TGTGCCAGCAGCAAATCTTTCCCGGGACAGGGGGATAAGTTCTTC. V and J are TRBV21-1 and TRBJ2-1; TRBD1, the table's D call, lacks a check against the DNA. TRBV21-1 is a pseudogene locus. The CDR3 has 15 residues.

The chain couples TRBV5-1 to TRBJ2-5, with a tentative D call TRBD1 (6 bases). The CDR3 is 15 amino acids. Germline V gene sequence: CDR1 SGHRS, CDR2 YFSETQ. V dropped 2 bases and J dropped 0 bases, with 11 bases sitting between them. CDR3 nucleotides: TGCGCCAGCAGCTTAAGGCAGGGGAACCAAGAGACCCAGTACTTC. Its protein is CASSLRQGNQETQYF.

CDR3 DNA: TGTGCCAGCAGCCATGGCGCCGACTACGAGCAGTACTTC. Its protein product is CASSHGADYEQYF. J is TRBJ2-7 and V is TRBV3-1 (or the pseudogene TRBV3-2); D is unclear. The CDR3 runs to 13 residues. Germline values: CDR1 LGHDT, CDR2 YNNKEL (reference sequence). The V gene lost 3 bases and the J gene lost 3 bases, with 9 bases spanning the gap.

The V gene is TRBV7-2, the J gene TRBJ2-1; 9 bases are shared with TRBD2. Germline assignment: CDR1 SGHTA and CDR2 FQGNSA. CDR3 length: 15 amino acids. Trimming cost V 1 base and J 8 bases; bases outside gene matches: 6. In nucleotides, the CDR3 is TGTGCCAGCAGCTTAGATGCGGGGGGGGTCTATGAGCAGTTCTTC. Its protein is CASSLDAGGVYEQFF.